These 11 T cell receptor beta chains came from one sample sequenced in a study of blood T cells in healthy people across ages. Next came a second PCR, run for roughly 6 to 11 cycles, which used a sample-barcoded 5' primer along with a J-beta primer mix. In TCRdb, the 5' RACE reads were re-called with MiXCR into one record per CDR3 protein. This table has 1.6 million or so distinct CDR3 sequences, about 32% appearing once. Specimen: blood. Receptors originate from a woman aged 25 to 39 in good health.

The chain joins TRBV11-2 to TRBJ1-4, with D possibly being TRBD1 (6 bases). The V end lost 3 bases, the J end lost 7 bases, and 18 bases lay between the germline ends. The CDR3 consists of 16 residues. Germline V lookup: CDR1 SGHAT, CDR2 FQNNGV. CDR3 in DNA: TGTGCCAGCAGCTTTGACCTGACAGGTTCCACTGAAAAACTGTTTTTT. Translated, it gives CASSFDLTGSTEKLFF. The full variable domain, completed using reference TRBV11-2 and TRBJ1-4, is EAGVAQSPRYKIIEKRQSVAFWCNPISGHATLYWYQQILGQGPKLLIQFQNNGVVDDSQLPKDRFSAERLKGVDSTLKIQPAKLEDSAVYLCASSFDLTGSTEKLFFGSGTQLSVL.

This sequence joins TRBV29-1 and TRBJ2-1; D could derive from TRBD1 or TRBD2 (5 bases each). Trimming removed 5 bases from V and 0 bases from J, with 20 bases in between. This CDR3 is 17 amino acids long. Germline CDR1 SQVTM, CDR2 ANQGSEA. The CDR3 loop reads CSVIGGGTGFSYNEQFF. The CDR3 DNA reads as TGCAGCGTTATAGGAGGAGGCACAGGATTCTCCTACAATGAGCAGTTCTTC.

This clonotype has a handful of counts. The genes are TRBV4-1 and TRBJ2-3; 11 nucleotides line up with TRBD2. Germline V CDR1 and CDR2: MGHRA, YSYEKL. This CDR3 is 13 amino acids long. Unmatched junction bases numbered 7, after V lost 4 bases and J lost 13 bases. Written as DNA, the CDR3 is TGCGCCAGCAGCCTTACTAGCGGGGGACCGGAGTATTTT. Its translation: CASSLTSGGPEYF.

In this sample, this clonotype turned up many times. This chain uses TRBV29-1 with TRBJ2-3; D gene ambiguous. Germline CDR1 reads SQVTM; CDR2 reads ANQGSEA. The CDR3 covers 11 residues. Trimming left V 5 bases short and J 5 bases short, with 8 bases between. The CDR3 region is CSVRHRDTQYF. CDR3 coding DNA: TGCAGCGTTCGACACCGAGATACGCAGTATTTT.

This clonotype was seen only a few times. The chain has TRBV18 and TRBJ2-6; TRBD2 might be the D (6 bases). The ends were cut back, 6 bases at V and 4 bases at J, with 16 bases in the middle. Per germline, CDR1 KGHSH and CDR2 LQKENI. The CDR3 covers 16 residues. CDR3 loop: CASSYSGDSGANVLTF. CDR3 sequence (DNA): TGTGCCAGCTCTTACTCGGGGGACTCCGGGGCCAACGTCCTGACTTTC.

In this sample, this clonotype turned up a few times. The chain is built from TRBV4-1 and TRBJ2-7; 10 bases are shared with TRBD2. Germline assignment: CDR1 MGHRA and CDR2 YSYEKL. There are 15 residues in the CDR3. J gave up 5 bases and V 3 bases, and 7 bases lay outside the gene matches. DNA for the CDR3: TGCGCCAGCAGCCAGGCTAGCGGGAGAGAGGACGAGCAGTACTTC. This sequence encodes CASSQASGREDEQYF.

The chain employs TRBV7-9 and TRBJ2-1; 7 nucleotides align to TRBD2. Germline-derived CDR1 and CDR2 are SEHNR and FQNEAQ (reference sequence). J lost 10 bases, V lost 5 bases, and 20 bases had no gene match. The CDR3 length is 17 residues. This CDR3 reads CASSGTGLPPHLKEQFF. In nucleotides, the CDR3 is TGTGCCAGCAGCGGTACGGGACTACCGCCCCACCTAAAAGAGCAGTTCTTC.

In regard to this clonotype: Its ends do not fully match the called genes, so a read error is possible. V gene TRBV6-5 combines with J gene TRBJ1-1, with D perhaps TRBD1 (6 bases). Germline lookup yields CDR1 MNHEY and CDR2 SVGAGI. The CDR3 sequence is 15 residues long. CDR3 in amino acids: CAGSWGWGRTVETFF. The CDR3 DNA follows: TGTGCCGGCAGCTGGGGTTGGGGCCGGACAGTTGAGACTTTCTTT.

This rearrangement joins TRBV5-6 to TRBJ2-7; 8 bases map to TRBD1. Germline values: CDR1 SGHDT, CDR2 YYEEEE. V lost 0 bases and J lost 5; bases outside the gene matches: 10. The CDR3 is 16 amino acids. CDR3 in DNA: TGTGCCAGCAGCTTGGTTAGAGGACAGGGAAATCACGAGCAGTACTTC. Its translation is CASSLVRGQGNHEQYF.

For this clonotype: The junction differs from germline at one of its ends, possibly a read error. The chain links TRBV5-1 to TRBJ2-2, with D perhaps being TRBD1 or TRBD2 (5 bases each). The CDR3 is 17 amino acids. Germline-derived CDR1 and CDR2 are SGHRS and YFSETQ. CDR3 in amino acids: CASNLGEKYINTGELFF. CDR3 nucleotide sequence: TGCGCCAGCAACTTGGGGGAAAAGTACATCAACACCGGGGAGCTGTTTTTT.

Notes on this clonotype: A clone one base away is much larger, so this may be a read error. This rearrangement joins TRBV6-4 to TRBJ2-1, with D possibly being TRBD1 (5 bases). The germline V gene has CDR1 MRHNA and CDR2 SNTAGT. Trimming pared 0 bases from V and 9 bases from J, leaving 15 bases between. CDR3 size: 15 residues. The CDR3 sequence is CASSDSFPGSGEQFF. Here the CDR3 DNA reads TGTGCCAGCAGTGACTCCTTCCCAGGGTCTGGTGAGCAGTTCTTC.